Listed below are T cell receptor beta chains from one sample, sequenced in a study of naive and memory T cell subsets. TCRdb itself ran the 5' RACE reads through MiXCR, one entry per CDR3 protein. The data contain tens of thousands of distinct CDR3 sequences, approximately 6.6% of them seen just once; the ten biggest clones take up 9% to 10%. All receptors come from a male donor in good health. CDR3s include the opening cysteine and the closing phenylalanine or tryptophan. D genes are given only for firm matches. Not every row has a clone size; where given, it reads once, few, many or a size class.

D: NA
size: NA
V: TRBV11-3
J: TRBJ2-7
CDR3: CASSSPRDGEQYF
DNA: TGTGCCAGCAGCTCGCCCCGAGATGGCGAGCAGTACTTC

D: TRBD1
size: many
V: TRBV7-6
J: TRBJ1-4
CDR3: CASSSDRGLFEKLFF
DNA: TGTGCCAGCAGCTCGGACAGGGGTTTATTTGAAAAACTGTTTTTT

D: NA
size: many
V: TRBV7-9
J: TRBJ1-1
CDR3: CASSLAVGLNTEAFF
DNA: TGTGCCAGCAGCTTAGCGGTCGGATTGAACACTGAAGCTTTCTTT

D: TRBD2
size: NA
V: TRBV20-1
J: TRBJ2-3
CDR3: CSAQISSGPTDMQYF
DNA: TGCAGTGCTCAAATTTCTAGCGGACCCACAGATATGCAGTATTTT

D: NA
size: many
V: TRBV3-1
J: TRBJ1-3
CDR3: CASSQEGADPGSGNTIYF
DNA: TGTGCCAGCAGCCAAGAGGGGGCAGACCCCGGCTCTGGAAACACCATATATTTT

D: TRBD1
size: many
V: TRBV4-1
J: TRBJ2-6
CDR3: CASSQGQGSGANVLTF
DNA: TGCGCCAGCAGCCAAGGACAGGGGTCTGGGGCCAACGTCCTGACTTTC

D: NA
size: many
V: TRBV11-2
J: TRBJ2-7
CDR3: CASSLGSGEYEQYF
DNA: TGTGCCAGCAGCTTAGGGTCAGGGGAGTACGAGCAGTACTTC

D: NA
size: few
V: TRBV13
J: TRBJ2-1
CDR3: CASRRWLRSLAPFF
DNA: TGTGCCAGCAGACGATGGCTACGGTCTTTAGCCCCGTTCTTC

D: NA
size: few
V: TRBV4-1
J: TRBJ1-5
CDR3: CASSQGTDSNQPQHF
DNA: TGCGCCAGCAGCCAGGGGACGGATAGCAATCAGCCCCAGCATTTT

D: NA
size: few
V: TRBV15
J: TRBJ2-1
CDR3: CATSRDMDHEQFF
DNA: TGTGCCACCAGCAGAGATATGGACCATGAGCAGTTCTTC

D: NA
size: many
V: TRBV6-2/TRBV6-3
J: TRBJ2-3
CDR3: CASQGAASQYF
DNA: TGTGCCAGCCAAGGGGCGGCGTCGCAGTATTTT

D: NA
size: few
V: TRBV6-6
J: TRBJ2-3
CDR3: CATGGGTDTQYF
DNA: TGTGCCACCGGTGGGGGCACAGATACGCAGTATTTT

D: TRBD1
size: few
V: TRBV29-1
J: TRBJ1-5
CDR3: CSVAGQGNQPQHF
DNA: TGCAGCGTGGCCGGACAGGGGAATCAGCCCCAGCATTTT

D: NA
size: NA
V: TRBV6-5
J: TRBJ1-2
CDR3: CASSAGYRGYTF
DNA: TGTGCCAGCAGTGCAGGGTATCGTGGCTACACCTTC

D: NA
size: NA
V: TRBV4-1
J: TRBJ2-1
CDR3: CASSLGDNEQFF
DNA: TGCGCCAGCAGCCTAGGGGACAATGAGCAGTTCTTC

D: TRBD2
size: many
V: TRBV25-1
J: TRBJ2-5
CDR3: CASSEYASGETQYF
DNA: TGTGCCAGCAGTGAATATGCTAGCGGGGAGACCCAGTACTTC

D: NA
size: NA
V: TRBV5-1
J: TRBJ1-5
CDR3: CAKIGAASNQPQHF
DNA: TGCGCCAAAATAGGGGCGGCTAGCAATCAGCCCCAGCATTTT

D: TRBD2
size: many
V: TRBV6-5
J: TRBJ2-2
CDR3: CASSRTSGSSNIGELFF
DNA: TGTGCCAGCAGTCGGACTAGCGGGAGCTCGAACATCGGGGAGCTGTTTTTT

D: NA
size: many
V: TRBV3-1
J: TRBJ1-1
CDR3: CASSHTPLGSTEAFF
DNA: TGTGCCAGCAGCCACACCCCCCTCGGGAGCACTGAAGCTTTCTTT

D: NA
size: NA
V: TRBV7-9
J: TRBJ2-3
CDR3: CASSLDARPDTQYF
DNA: TGTGCCAGCAGCTTAGATGCTCGGCCAGATACGCAGTATTTT

D: NA
size: few
V: TRBV12-3/TRBV12-4
J: TRBJ1-2
CDR3: CASKRRVRGFALTF
DNA: TGTGCCAGCAAAAGAAGGGTTCGAGGTTTTGCTCTCACCTTC

D: NA
size: NA
V: TRBV4-2
J: TRBJ1-3
CDR3: CASSQEGATGGNTIYF
DNA: TGTGCCAGCAGCCAAGAGGGGGCAACAGGTGGAAACACCATATATTTT

D: NA
size: many
V: TRBV2
J: TRBJ2-1
CDR3: CASKGELMEFF
DNA: TGTGCCAGCAAGGGGGAGCTTATGGAGTTCTTC

D: NA
size: NA
V: TRBV12-3/TRBV12-4
J: TRBJ1-6
CDR3: CASSPPGVIGSSPLHF
DNA: TGTGCCAGCAGCCCTCCAGGGGTGATAGGTAGTTCACCCCTCCACTTT

D: NA
size: many
V: TRBV6-5
J: TRBJ2-3
CDR3: CASTAGDTQYF
DNA: TGTGCCAGCACCGCGGGGGATACGCAGTATTTT

D: TRBD2
size: many
V: TRBV5-5
J: TRBJ2-1
CDR3: CASSSSFSGLAGGPLGNEQFF
DNA: TGTGCCAGCAGCTCGAGCTTCTCTGGACTAGCGGGAGGCCCCCTAGGGAATGAGCAGTTCTTC

D: NA
size: many
V: TRBV29-1
J: TRBJ1-2
CDR3: CSVATGDNYGYTF
DNA: TGCAGCGTGGCAACAGGTGATAACTATGGCTACACCTTC

D: NA
size: many
V: TRBV7-9
J: TRBJ1-1
CDR3: CASSPARGQTNTEAFF
DNA: TGTGCCAGCAGCCCGGCCCGCGGACAGACAAACACTGAAGCTTTCTTT

D: NA
size: few
V: TRBV19
J: TRBJ1-1
CDR3: CARLRQNTEAFF
DNA: TGTGCCAGATTGCGACAGAACACTGAAGCTTTCTTT

D: TRBD2
size: NA
V: TRBV12-3/TRBV12-4
J: TRBJ2-1
CDR3: CASRALAGVHNEQFF
DNA: TGTGCCAGCAGGGCACTAGCGGGAGTGCACAATGAGCAGTTCTTC

D: NA
size: many
V: TRBV25-1
J: TRBJ2-3
CDR3: CAPGGTDTQYF
DNA: TGTGCCCCGGGAGGCACAGATACGCAGTATTTT

D: NA
size: NA
V: TRBV5-4
J: TRBJ1-1
CDR3: CASSLSAAGGPEAFF
DNA: TGTGCCAGCAGCTTGTCGGCGGCCGGGGGGCCTGAAGCTTTCTTT

D: NA
size: many
V: TRBV6-1
J: TRBJ1-2
CDR3: CASSARRSVEDPWGNYGYTF
DNA: TGTGCCAGCAGTGCCCGACGTTCGGTAGAGGATCCCTGGGGTAACTATGGCTACACCTTC

D: TRBD1
size: many
V: TRBV29-1
J: TRBJ2-7
CDR3: CSVGTGEDYEQYF
DNA: TGCAGCGTTGGGACAGGCGAAGACTACGAGCAGTACTTC

D: NA
size: many
V: TRBV14
J: TRBJ2-3
CDR3: CASSQSGPSRGDTQYF
DNA: TGTGCCAGCAGCCAATCGGGTCCAAGCAGGGGAGATACGCAGTATTTT

D: NA
size: few
V: TRBV6-5
J: TRBJ2-3
CDR3: CASRRDGGSTDTQYF
DNA: TGTGCCAGCAGGCGGGACGGAGGTAGCACAGATACGCAGTATTTT

D: NA
size: NA
V: TRBV7-9
J: TRBJ1-5
CDR3: CASSPYNDQPQHF
DNA: TGTGCCAGCAGCCCCTACAACGATCAGCCCCAGCATTTT

D: NA
size: many
V: TRBV11-2
J: TRBJ1-1
CDR3: CASSLAVGSRLEAFF
DNA: TGTGCCAGCAGCTTAGCGGTTGGGTCCAGACTCGAAGCTTTCTTT

D: NA
size: NA
V: TRBV30
J: TRBJ1-4
CDR3: CAWSVTRGGGEKLFF
DNA: TGTGCCTGGAGTGTAACGCGGGGAGGGGGTGAAAAACTGTTTTTT

D: TRBD2
size: few
V: TRBV19
J: TRBJ2-3
CDR3: CASSLRTSGRAETDTQYF
DNA: TGTGCCAGTAGTCTCCGGACTAGCGGGAGGGCCGAAACAGATACGCAGTATTTT

D: NA
size: few
V: TRBV6-1
J: TRBJ2-1
CDR3: CASSEVGDYNEQFF
DNA: TGTGCCAGCAGTGAAGTGGGGGACTACAATGAGCAGTTCTTC

D: TRBD2
size: many
V: TRBV20-1
J: TRBJ2-3
CDR3: CSASQRGRGRARDTQYF
DNA: TGCAGTGCTAGCCAAAGGGGCCGCGGGAGGGCCAGGGATACGCAGTATTTT

D: NA
size: many
V: TRBV19
J: TRBJ1-5
CDR3: CASRWQGDQPQHF
DNA: TGTGCCAGTAGGTGGCAGGGAGATCAGCCCCAGCATTTT

D: NA
size: NA
V: TRBV18
J: TRBJ2-7
CDR3: CASSPGGQEQYF
DNA: TGTGCCAGCTCACCAGGGGGTCAGGAGCAGTACTTC

D: TRBD2
size: NA
V: TRBV20-1
J: TRBJ2-3
CDR3: CSARPGTRFGTDTQYF
DNA: TGCAGTGCTAGACCTGGGACTAGGTTTGGCACAGATACGCAGTATTTT

D: NA
size: many
V: TRBV29-1
J: TRBJ2-7
CDR3: CSVEVRSIPPRLYF
DNA: TGCAGCGTTGAAGTCCGCTCAATCCCCCCGCGTCTGTACTTC

D: NA
size: many
V: TRBV2
J: TRBJ2-2
CDR3: CASSEVGPNTGELFF
DNA: TGTGCCAGCAGTGAAGTAGGACCGAACACCGGGGAGCTGTTTTTT

D: NA
size: many
V: TRBV6-5
J: TRBJ2-7
CDR3: CAARTSYSSYEQYF
DNA: TGTGCCGCCCGAACAAGTTACAGCTCCTACGAGCAGTACTTC

D: NA
size: NA
V: TRBV7-6
J: TRBJ1-5
CDR3: CASSLVMDQPQHF
DNA: TGTGCCAGCAGCTTAGTCATGGATCAGCCCCAGCATTTT

D: TRBD2
size: few
V: TRBV7-9
J: TRBJ2-1
CDR3: CASSLALGLAGVTYNEQFF
DNA: TGTGCCAGCAGCTTAGCGCTGGGACTAGCGGGAGTGACCTACAATGAGCAGTTCTTC

D: NA
size: few
V: TRBV6-5
J: TRBJ1-4
CDR3: CASRNGQDGEKLFF
DNA: TGTGCCAGCAGGAACGGGCAGGATGGGGAAAAACTGTTTTTT

D: NA
size: many
V: TRBV6-5
J: TRBJ2-7
CDR3: CASSYSWQDPYEQYF
DNA: TGTGCCAGCAGTTACTCGTGGCAGGACCCCTACGAGCAGTACTTC

D: NA
size: NA
V: TRBV4-1
J: TRBJ1-6
CDR3: CASSHIGPSYNSPLHF
DNA: TGCGCCAGCAGCCACATTGGACCGAGCTATAATTCACCCCTCCACTTT

D: TRBD1
size: NA
V: TRBV19
J: TRBJ1-5
CDR3: CASSTSQGTGSQHF
DNA: TGTGCCAGTAGTACCTCCCAGGGGACAGGTTCCCAGCATTTT

D: NA
size: NA
V: TRBV20-1
J: TRBJ1-1
CDR3: CSATIPGSRDTEAFF
DNA: TGCAGTGCTACCATCCCGGGTAGTCGGGACACTGAAGCTTTCTTT